The sequence of this T cell receptor (beta chain) was determined in a study of T cell responses to AZD1222 COVID-19 vaccine. Assay used: immunoSEQ multiplex PCR; TCRdb lists only in-frame clones, some missing. The sample has 180,000 or so clones, about 95% seen once. General observations from the study: Among those given AZD1222, only 6 or 7 were seropositive at baseline. Donors were chiefly white British, with a greater number of females, and clonal diversity was perhaps underestimated.

Note on this clone: Its cognate antigen is unknown.

V lost 6 bases and J lost 3, with 12 bases in between. Germline V CDR1 and CDR2: LGHDT, YNNKEL (reference sequence). This CDR3 spans 13 amino acids. The V call is TRBV3-1 (or the pseudogene TRBV3-2), the J call TRBJ2-7; TRBD1 might be the D (6 bases). The TCR was taken from an adult in good health. The source material was peripheral blood, sampled on day 0 of AZD1222 vaccination. CDR3 loop: CASRDSLNYEQYF. The CDR3 nucleotides read TGTGCCAGCAGGGACAGTCTTAACTACGAGCAGTACTTC.